The present entry profiles one T cell receptor beta chain with its context. The sample holds a few counts of this clone. This receptor's antigen is unknown. No base quality information exists; no much larger clone differs at one position. This sample is part of a study of PD-L1 blockade in urothelial cancer (dated by TCRdb to the late 2010s). For the study in its entirety: Therapy was started around 2014 for all patients, and atezolizumab 1,200 mg was administered intravenously every 3 weeks. Blood samples gave a median of around 140,000 T cells and 82,636 unique TCRs, with a median clonality of 0.080. Durable clinical benefit meant progression-free survival longer than 6 months, and TCR features were also tested against progression-free and overall survival. Roughly ten patients achieved durable clinical benefit and some 20 did not. Blood samples were analyzed 3 weeks after the start of treatment (second dose) and 6 weeks after the start of treatment. An ECOG performance status of 0 or 1 was recorded for the patients, and 0 to 3 prior chemotherapy regimens had been received by the patients. TCR sequencing covered pretreatment tumor samples and matched, serially collected peripheral blood taken before and after atezolizumab treatment. Pretreatment blood TCR-seq was available for around 29 patients, at least one posttreatment blood collection was obtained for 25 or so patients, and tumor TCR-seq was available for 25 or so patients. Twenty-five of 29 patients were males with bladder-origin urothelial cancer, and about 65% of the roughly 30 reported a prior smoking history. An exploratory multi-omic analysis was conducted of the somatic, immune and clinical correlates of response to PD-L1 blockade with atezolizumab in urothelial cancer. In the same patients who had TCR sequencing, pretreatment tumors also underwent whole exome sequencing and RNA sequencing. On the study overall, not on this receptor specifically: Small sample size (n ≈ 30) and many exploratory analyses mean the results are intended to be hypothesis-generating. A pretreatment peripheral blood TCR clonality below the median was linked to improved progression-free and overall survival. Patients with durable benefit showed greater expansion of tumor-associated TCR clones in peripheral blood 3 weeks after starting treatment (n ≈ 23, p = 0.022).

The time point label here, explained by the study, means: peripheral blood 6 weeks after treatment start. A cohort of 25 to 30 patients with locally advanced or metastatic urothelial carcinoma, treated at Memorial Sloan Kettering on a trial protocol, was included. Peripheral blood mononuclear cells were collected pretreatment and during treatment, with between 1 and 8 total time points obtained per patient. The Qiagen DNeasy Blood extraction kit was used to purify genomic DNA from total PBMCs and tumor samples. PBMCs were collected pretreatment and during treatment, and were isolated and stored as previously described. To estimate absolute template abundance from read counts, synthetic TCR analog templates were spiked into each PCR. The immunoSEQ assay was used to amplify TCRbeta CDR3 regions from genomic DNA with bias-controlled V and J gene primers. Sequencing of rearranged TCRbeta segments was done at approximately 20X coverage. The study's processing was this. Sequencing errors were corrected by clustering and CDR3s were annotated against IMGT to assign V, D and J genes. Only productive TCRbeta rearrangements were used in downstream analyses, excluding out-of-frame or stop-codon sequences. Clonality was computed as one minus Shannon entropy normalized by the log of the number of unique productive sequences. Fisher's exact test with Benjamini-Hochberg correction, using a cutoff of adjusted p below 0.01, was how clones that differed between time points or between blood and tumor were identified. TCRdb holds this immuneACCESS table with in-frame rearrangements only. Some clones are missing; in checked studies, unresolved V genes explain under half, and the rest has no known cause. The D gene and trimming were derived from the DNA, and the V and J assignments and clone size from that table. The sample records 48,000 or so clones, more than 80% of which are singletons. The ten largest account for 8.8% of the sample.

The CDR3 runs 15 amino acids, cysteine and phenylalanine included. The CDR3 DNA has 45 bases and is translated from base 1. Via the germline V gene, CDR1 is KGHSH and CDR2 LQKENI. Between the V and J ends, shortened by 6 bases and 5 bases respectively, the junction contains 16 bases. The sequences come from PBMCs, collected around atezolizumab (anti-PD-L1) treatment. This sequence uses TRBV18 and TRBJ2-2; the D gene is possibly TRBD2, with 5 bases matching. The sequence came from a man in his 70s with urothelial cancer. CDR3 reads: CASSPLLEATGELFF. The nucleotides are TGTGCCAGCTCGCCCCTACTAGAAGCTACCGGGGAGCTGTTTTTT. The CDR3 plus the reference TRBV18 and TRBJ2-2 genes for the other parts give the full variable domain: NAGVMQNPRHLVRRRGQEARLRCSPMKGHSHVYWYRQLPEEGLKFMVYLQKENIIDESGMPKERFSAEFPKEGPSILRIQQVVRGDSAAYFCASSPLLEATGELFFGEGSRLTVL.